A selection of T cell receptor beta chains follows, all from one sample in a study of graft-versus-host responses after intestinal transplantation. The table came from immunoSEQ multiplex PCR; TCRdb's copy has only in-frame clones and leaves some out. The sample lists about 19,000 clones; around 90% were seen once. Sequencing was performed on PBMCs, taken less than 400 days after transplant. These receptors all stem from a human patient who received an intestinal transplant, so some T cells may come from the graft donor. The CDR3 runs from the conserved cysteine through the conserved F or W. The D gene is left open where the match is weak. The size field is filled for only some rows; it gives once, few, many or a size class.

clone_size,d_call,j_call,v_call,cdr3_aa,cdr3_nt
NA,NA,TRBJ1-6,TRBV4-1,CASSQEDDNSPLHF,TGCGCCAGCAGCCAAGAGGACGATAATTCACCCCTCCACTTT
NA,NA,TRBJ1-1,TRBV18,CASSPSQNTEAFF,TGTGCCAGCTCACCAAGCCAGAACACTGAAGCTTTCTTT
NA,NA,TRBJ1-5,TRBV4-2,CASSQDVGGWDQPQHF,TGTGCCAGCAGCCAAGACGTCGGGGGCTGGGATCAGCCCCAGCATTTT
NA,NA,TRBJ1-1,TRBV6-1,CATEIWDGNTEAFF,TGTGCCACCGAAATCTGGGACGGGAACACTGAAGCTTTCTTT
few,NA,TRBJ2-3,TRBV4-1,CASSLGQVRTDTQYF,TGCGCCAGCAGCCTAGGTCAGGTACGGACAGATACGCAGTATTTT
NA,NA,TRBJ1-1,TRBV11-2,CASSLGGNTEAFF,TGTGCCAGCAGCTTAGGAGGGAACACTGAAGCTTTCTTT
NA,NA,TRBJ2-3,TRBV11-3,CASSLQGVTDTQYF,TGTGCCAGCAGCCTACAGGGAGTCACAGATACGCAGTATTTT
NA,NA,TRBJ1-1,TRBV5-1,CASSLAGTLYTEAFF,TGCGCCAGCAGCTTGGCGGGAACACTTTACACTGAAGCTTTCTTT
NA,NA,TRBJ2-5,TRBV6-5,CASGWAGEETQYF,TGTGCCAGCGGATGGGCAGGGGAAGAGACCCAGTACTTC
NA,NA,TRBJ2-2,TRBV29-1,CSVIVLAGELFF,TGCAGCGTGATAGTTTTGGCCGGGGAGCTGTTTTTT
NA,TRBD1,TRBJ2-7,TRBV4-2,CASSQQRTGGYEQYF,TGTGCCAGCAGCCAACAAAGGACAGGGGGCTACGAGCAGTACTTC
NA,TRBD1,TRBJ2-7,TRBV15,CATSRGDSHRGYEQYF,TGTGCCACCAGCAGGGGGGACAGCCATAGAGGGTACGAGCAGTACTTC
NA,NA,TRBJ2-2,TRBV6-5,CASRAVEAGELFF,TGTGCCAGCCGGGCGGTTGAAGCCGGGGAGCTGTTTTTT
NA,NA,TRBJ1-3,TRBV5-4,CASSLSTGNTIYF,TGTGCCAGCAGCTTGAGTACCGGAAACACCATATATTTT
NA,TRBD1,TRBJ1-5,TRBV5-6,CASSLGDRGRLGQPQHF,TGTGCCAGCAGCTTGGGCGACAGGGGGCGGTTGGGCCAGCCCCAGCATTTT
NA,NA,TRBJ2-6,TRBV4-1,CASSPLVSGANVLTF,TGCGCCAGCAGCCCCCTCGTTTCTGGGGCCAACGTCCTGACTTTC
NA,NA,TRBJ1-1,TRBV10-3,CAISVGGNTEAFF,TGTGCCATCAGTGTTGGGGGGAACACTGAAGCTTTCTTT
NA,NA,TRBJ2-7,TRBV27,CASSSRTSFYEQYF,TGTGCCAGCAGTTCCCGGACTTCCTTCTACGAGCAGTACTTC
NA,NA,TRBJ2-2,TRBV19,CASETYSGPLNTGELFF,TGTGCCAGTGAAACCTATTCAGGGCCTTTAAACACCGGGGAGCTGTTTTTT
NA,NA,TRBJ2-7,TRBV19,CASSSPRTIGHF,TGTGCCAGTAGTTCCCCCAGGACGATCGGGCACTTC
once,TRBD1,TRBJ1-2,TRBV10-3,CAISGRTGEEDGYTF,TGTGCCATCAGTGGCCGGACAGGGGAAGAGGATGGCTACACCTTC
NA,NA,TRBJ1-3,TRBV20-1,CSKRGGNTIYF,TGCAGTAAGAGGGGTGGAAACACCATATATTTT
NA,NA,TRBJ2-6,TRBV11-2,CASSLDGPGANVLTF,TGTGCCAGCAGCTTAGACGGGCCTGGGGCCAACGTCCTGACTTTC
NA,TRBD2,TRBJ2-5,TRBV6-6,CASSYLAGARETQYF,TGTGCCAGCAGTTACCTAGCGGGGGCCCGGGAGACCCAGTACTTC
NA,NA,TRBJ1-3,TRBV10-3,CAIRDSGNTIYF,TGTGCCATCAGGGACAGTGGAAACACCATATATTTT
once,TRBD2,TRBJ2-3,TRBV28,CASSGSSGVLDTQYF,TGTGCCAGCAGTGGCTCTAGCGGAGTTTTGGATACGCAGTATTTT
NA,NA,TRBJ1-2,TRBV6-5,CASSYSTRGVGGYTF,TGTGCCAGCAGTTACTCGACTAGGGGGGTCGGCGGCTACACCTTC
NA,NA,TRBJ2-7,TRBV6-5,CASSPGTYQSHEQYF,TGTGCCAGCAGTCCAGGGACTTATCAAAGCCACGAGCAGTACTTC
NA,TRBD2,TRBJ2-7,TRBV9,CASSADSGTSGRSEQYF,TGTGCCAGCAGCGCGGATTCAGGGACTAGCGGGAGATCCGAGCAGTACTTC
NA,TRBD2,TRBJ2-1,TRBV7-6,CASSLTSGSSNEQFF,TGTGCCAGCAGTCTGACTAGCGGGAGTTCCAATGAGCAGTTCTTC
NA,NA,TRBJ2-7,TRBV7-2,CASSPRGAYEQYF,TGTGCCAGCAGCCCCAGGGGGGCCTACGAGCAGTACTTC
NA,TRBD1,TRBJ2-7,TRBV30,CASRDSSYEQYF,TGTGCCTCAAGGGACAGCTCCTACGAGCAGTACTTC
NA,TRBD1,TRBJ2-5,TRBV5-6,CASSYKTGPGETQYF,TGTGCCAGCAGCTATAAGACAGGGCCAGGGGAGACCCAGTACTTC
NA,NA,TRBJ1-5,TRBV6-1,CASRPGAFLNQPQHF,TGTGCCAGCAGGCCAGGGGCCTTCCTCAATCAGCCCCAGCATTTT
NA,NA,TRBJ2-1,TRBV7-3,CASSPNGYNEQFF,TGTGCCAGCAGCCCCAATGGTTACAATGAGCAGTTCTTC
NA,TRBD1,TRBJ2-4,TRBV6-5,CASSYHGDRDDIQYF,TGTGCCAGCAGTTACCACGGGGACAGGGATGACATTCAGTACTTC
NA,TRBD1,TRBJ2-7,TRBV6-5,CASTRDRQSSYEQYF,TGTGCCAGCACCCGGGACAGACAAAGCTCCTACGAGCAGTACTTC
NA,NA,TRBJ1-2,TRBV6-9,CASSYSTTGHGYTF,TGTGCCAGCAGTTACTCGACGACGGGACATGGCTACACCTTC
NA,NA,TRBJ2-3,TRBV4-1,CASSQGDGAHGDTQYF,TGCGCCAGCAGCCAAGGGGACGGGGCTCATGGAGATACGCAGTATTTT
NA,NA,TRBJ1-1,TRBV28,CASSLSGAGTEAFF,TGTGCCAGCAGTTTATCTGGGGCGGGCACTGAAGCTTTCTTT
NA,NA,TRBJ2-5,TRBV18,CASSPGGGGETQYF,TGTGCCAGCTCACCGGGGGGAGGAGGAGAGACCCAGTACTTC
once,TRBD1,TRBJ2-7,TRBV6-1,CASSRQGAGEQYF,TGTGCCAGCAGTCGACAGGGGGCAGGGGAGCAGTACTTC
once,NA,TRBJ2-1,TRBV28,CASSSGQNYYNEQFF,TGTGCCAGCAGTTCCGGACAGAACTATTACAATGAGCAGTTCTTC
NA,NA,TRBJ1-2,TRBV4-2,CASSQDHGQNYGYTF,TGTGCCAGCAGCCAAGATCACGGACAAAACTATGGCTACACCTTC